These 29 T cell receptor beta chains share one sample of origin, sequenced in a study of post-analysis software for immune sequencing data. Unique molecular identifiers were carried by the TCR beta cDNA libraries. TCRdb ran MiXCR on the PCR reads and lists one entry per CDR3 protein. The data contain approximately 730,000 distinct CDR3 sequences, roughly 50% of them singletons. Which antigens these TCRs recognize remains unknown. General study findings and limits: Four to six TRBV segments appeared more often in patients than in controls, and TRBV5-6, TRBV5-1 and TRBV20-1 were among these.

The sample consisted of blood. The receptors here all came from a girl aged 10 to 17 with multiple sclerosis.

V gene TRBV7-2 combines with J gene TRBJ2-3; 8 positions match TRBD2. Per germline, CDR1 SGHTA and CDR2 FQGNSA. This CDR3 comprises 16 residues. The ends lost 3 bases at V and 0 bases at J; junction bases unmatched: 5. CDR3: CASSFRPSGSTDTQYF. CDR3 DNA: TGTGCCAGCAGCTTTAGGCCTAGCGGGAGCACAGATACGCAGTATTTT.

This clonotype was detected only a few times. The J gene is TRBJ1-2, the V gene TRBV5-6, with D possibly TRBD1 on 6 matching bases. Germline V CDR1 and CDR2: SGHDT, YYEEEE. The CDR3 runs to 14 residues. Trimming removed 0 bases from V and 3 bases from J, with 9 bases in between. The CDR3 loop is CASSLGTVDYGYTF. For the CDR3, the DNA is TGTGCCAGCAGCTTGGGGACAGTCGACTATGGCTACACCTTC.

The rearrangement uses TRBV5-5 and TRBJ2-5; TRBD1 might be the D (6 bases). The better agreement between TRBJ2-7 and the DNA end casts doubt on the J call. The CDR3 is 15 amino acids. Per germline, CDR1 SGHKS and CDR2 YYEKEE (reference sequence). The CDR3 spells CASSYILQGEGEQYF. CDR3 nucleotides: TGTGCCAGCAGTTATATTCTACAGGGAGAAGGCGAGCAGTACTTC.

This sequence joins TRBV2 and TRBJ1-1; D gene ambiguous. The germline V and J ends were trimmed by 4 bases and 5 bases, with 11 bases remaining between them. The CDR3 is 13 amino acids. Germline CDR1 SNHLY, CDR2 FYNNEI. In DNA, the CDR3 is TGTGCCAGCAGTGTTCAAGGGATTACTGAAGCTTTCTTT. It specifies CASSVQGITEAFF.

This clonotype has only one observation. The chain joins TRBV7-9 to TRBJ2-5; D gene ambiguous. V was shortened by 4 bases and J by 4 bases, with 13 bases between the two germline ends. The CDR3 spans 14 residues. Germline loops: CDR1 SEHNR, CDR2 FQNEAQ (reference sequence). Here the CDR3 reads CASSSPKGLETQYF. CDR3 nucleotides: TGTGCCAGCAGCTCCCCCAAAGGGCTAGAGACCCAGTACTTC.

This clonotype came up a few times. The CDR3 bases are TGTGCCAACAAAGTGGAGTCTGGGGCCAACGTCCTGACTTTC. Its translation is CANKVESGANVLTF. This chain uses TRBV2 with TRBJ2-6; D uncertain. V was pared by 10 bases and J by 1 base, with 11 bases between. This CDR3 region has 14 residues. From germline, CDR1 is SNHLY and CDR2 FYNNEI.

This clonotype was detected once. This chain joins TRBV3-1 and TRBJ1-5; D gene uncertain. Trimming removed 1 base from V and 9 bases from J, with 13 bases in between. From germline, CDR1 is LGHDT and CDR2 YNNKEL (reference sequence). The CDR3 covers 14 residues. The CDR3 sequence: CASSQGYRERPQHF. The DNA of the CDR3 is TGTGCCAGCAGCCAAGGATACAGAGAAAGGCCCCAGCATTTT.

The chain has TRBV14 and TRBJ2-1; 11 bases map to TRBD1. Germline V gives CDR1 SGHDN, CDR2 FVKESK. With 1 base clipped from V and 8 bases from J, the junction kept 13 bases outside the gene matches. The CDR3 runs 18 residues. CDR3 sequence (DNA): TGTGCCAGCAGCCAAGGACCCTCCGGGACAGGGGGGATCTATGAGCAGTTCTTC. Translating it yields CASSQGPSGTGGIYEQFF.

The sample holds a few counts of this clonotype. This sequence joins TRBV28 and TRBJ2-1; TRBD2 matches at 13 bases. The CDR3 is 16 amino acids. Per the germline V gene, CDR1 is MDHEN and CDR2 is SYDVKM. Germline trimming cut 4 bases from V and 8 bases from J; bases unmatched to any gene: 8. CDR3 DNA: TGTGCCAGCAGTTCCCACTGGACTAGCGGGAGATATGAGCAGTTCTTC. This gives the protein CASSSHWTSGRYEQFF.

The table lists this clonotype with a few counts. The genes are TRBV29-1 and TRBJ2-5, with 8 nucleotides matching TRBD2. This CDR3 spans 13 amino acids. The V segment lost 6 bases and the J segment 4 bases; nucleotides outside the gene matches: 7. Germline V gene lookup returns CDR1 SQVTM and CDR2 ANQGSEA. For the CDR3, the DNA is TGCAGCGTGCGAGCGGGAGTTGGAGAGACCCAGTACTTC. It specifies CSVRAGVGETQYF. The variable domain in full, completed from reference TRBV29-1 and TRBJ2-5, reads SAVISQKPSRDICQRGTSLTIQCQVDSQVTMMFWYRQQPGQSLTLIATANQGSEATYESGFVIDKFPISRPNLTFSTLTVSNMSPEDSSIYLCSVRAGVGETQYFGPGTRLLVL.

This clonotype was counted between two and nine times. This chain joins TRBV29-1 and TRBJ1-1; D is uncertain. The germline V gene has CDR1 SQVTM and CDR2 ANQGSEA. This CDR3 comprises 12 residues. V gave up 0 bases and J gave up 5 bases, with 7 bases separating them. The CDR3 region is CSVEDGVTEAFF. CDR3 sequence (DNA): TGCAGCGTTGAAGACGGGGTTACTGAAGCTTTCTTT.

Here the CDR3 reads CASVPDRNTEAFF. The CDR3 DNA sequence: TGTGCTAGTGTCCCTGACAGGAACACTGAAGCTTTCTTT. The chain recombines TRBV12-5 with TRBJ1-1; D may be TRBD1 (5 bases). Germline lookup yields CDR1 LGHNT and CDR2 FRNRAP. Trimming took off 7 bases at V and 1 base at J, with 10 bases between the two ends. The CDR3 has 13 amino acids.

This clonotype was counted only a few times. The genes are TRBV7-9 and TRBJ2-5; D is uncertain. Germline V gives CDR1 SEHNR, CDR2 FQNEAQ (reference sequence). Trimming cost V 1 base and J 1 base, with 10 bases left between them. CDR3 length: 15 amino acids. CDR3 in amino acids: CASSLVRQLQETQYF. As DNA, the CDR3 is TGTGCCAGCAGCTTAGTCCGACAACTCCAAGAGACCCAGTACTTC.

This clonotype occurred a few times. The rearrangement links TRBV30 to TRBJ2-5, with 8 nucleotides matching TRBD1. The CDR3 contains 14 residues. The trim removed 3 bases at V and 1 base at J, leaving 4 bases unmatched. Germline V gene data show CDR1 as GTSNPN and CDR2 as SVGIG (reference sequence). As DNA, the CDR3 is TGTGCCTGGAGCGGAACAGGGGGCCAAGAGACCCAGTACTTC. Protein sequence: CAWSGTGGQETQYF.

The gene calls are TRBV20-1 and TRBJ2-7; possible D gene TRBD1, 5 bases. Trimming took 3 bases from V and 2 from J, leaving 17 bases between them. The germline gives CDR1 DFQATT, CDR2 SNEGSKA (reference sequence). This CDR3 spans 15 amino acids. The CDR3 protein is CSARALQVSPYEQYF. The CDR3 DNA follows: TGCAGTGCTAGGGCACTACAGGTCTCTCCCTACGAGCAGTACTTC.

The CDR3 is CSARDGASSPETQYF. CDR3 DNA: TGCAGTGCTAGAGATGGGGCGTCTAGCCCGGAGACCCAGTACTTC. The chain has TRBV20-1 and TRBJ2-5; D may match TRBD1 or TRBD2 (5 bases each). V was clipped by 0 bases and J by 5 bases, with 16 bases between them. The CDR3 loop spans 15 amino acids. Germline values: CDR1 DFQATT, CDR2 SNEGSKA (reference sequence).

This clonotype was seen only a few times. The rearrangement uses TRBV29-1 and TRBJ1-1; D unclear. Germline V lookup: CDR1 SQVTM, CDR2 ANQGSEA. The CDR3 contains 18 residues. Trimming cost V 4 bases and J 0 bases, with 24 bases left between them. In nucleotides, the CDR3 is TGCAGCGTTGCCCCAGCCAAAGGACGCAGCAGCATGAACACTGAAGCTTTCTTT. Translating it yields CSVAPAKGRSSMNTEAFF. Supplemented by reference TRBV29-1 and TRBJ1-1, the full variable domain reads SAVISQKPSRDICQRGTSLTIQCQVDSQVTMMFWYRQQPGQSLTLIATANQGSEATYESGFVIDKFPISRPNLTFSTLTVSNMSPEDSSIYLCSVAPAKGRSSMNTEAFFGQGTRLTVV.

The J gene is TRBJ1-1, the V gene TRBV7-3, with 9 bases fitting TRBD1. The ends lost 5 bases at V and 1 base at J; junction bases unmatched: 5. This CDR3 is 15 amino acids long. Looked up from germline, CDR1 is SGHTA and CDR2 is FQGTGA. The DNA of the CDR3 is TGTGCCAGCAGCGCACAGGGGGCGGGGAACACTGAAGCTTTCTTT. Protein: CASSAQGAGNTEAFF.

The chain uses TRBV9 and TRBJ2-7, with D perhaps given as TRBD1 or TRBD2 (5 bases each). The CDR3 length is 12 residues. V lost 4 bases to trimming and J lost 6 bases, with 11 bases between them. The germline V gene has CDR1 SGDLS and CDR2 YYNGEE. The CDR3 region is CASSRLGGEQYF. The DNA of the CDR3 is TGTGCCAGCAGCCGGCTTGGGGGCGAGCAGTACTTC.

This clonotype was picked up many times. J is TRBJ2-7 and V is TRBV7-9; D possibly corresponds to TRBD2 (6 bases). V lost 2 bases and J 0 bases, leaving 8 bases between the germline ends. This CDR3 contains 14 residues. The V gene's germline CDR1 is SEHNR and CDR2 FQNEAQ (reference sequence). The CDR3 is CASSLRESSYEQYF. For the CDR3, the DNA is TGTGCCAGCAGCTTACGGGAGAGCTCCTACGAGCAGTACTTC.

CDR3 coding DNA: TGCGCCAGCAGCTTGCCGGCAGCGAGTGAGCAGTTCTTC. Encoded protein: CASSLPAASEQFF. The V call is TRBV5-1, the J call TRBJ2-1; no definite D call. Germline V CDR1 and CDR2: SGHRS, YFSETQ. With 1 base removed from V and 9 bases from J, the gap between germline ends came to 11 bases. This CDR3 has 13 amino acids.

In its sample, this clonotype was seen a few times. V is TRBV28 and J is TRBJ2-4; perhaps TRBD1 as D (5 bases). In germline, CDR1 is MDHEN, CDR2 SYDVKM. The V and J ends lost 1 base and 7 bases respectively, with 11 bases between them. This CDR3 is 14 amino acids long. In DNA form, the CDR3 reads TGTGCCAGCAGTTTATCGGACAAAAGGAACATTCAGTACTTC. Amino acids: CASSLSDKRNIQYF.

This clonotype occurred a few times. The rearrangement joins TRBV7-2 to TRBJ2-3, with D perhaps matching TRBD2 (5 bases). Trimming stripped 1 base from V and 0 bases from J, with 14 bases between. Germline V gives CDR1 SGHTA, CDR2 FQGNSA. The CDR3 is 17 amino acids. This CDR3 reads CASSLVEAEPSTDTQYF. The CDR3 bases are TGTGCCAGCAGCTTAGTGGAGGCGGAGCCTAGCACAGATACGCAGTATTTT.

The DNA for the CDR3 is TGCGCCAGCAGCTTGGGTCTAGCTGTCAGCCCTCGAGACAATGAGCAGTTCTTC. It translates to CASSLGLAVSPRDNEQFF. The rearrangement joins TRBV5-1 to TRBJ2-1; D perhaps matches TRBD2 (5 bases). There are 18 residues in the CDR3. Germline V lookup: CDR1 SGHRS, CDR2 YFSETQ. The V and J ends lost 0 bases and 5 bases respectively, with 21 bases between them.

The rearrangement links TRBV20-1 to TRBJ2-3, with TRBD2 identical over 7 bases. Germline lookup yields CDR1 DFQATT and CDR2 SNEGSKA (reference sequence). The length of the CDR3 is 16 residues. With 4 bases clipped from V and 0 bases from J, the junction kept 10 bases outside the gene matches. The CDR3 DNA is TGCAGTGCTAACGGAGTCGGGGGAGGGAGCACAGATACGCAGTATTTT. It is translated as CSANGVGGGSTDTQYF.

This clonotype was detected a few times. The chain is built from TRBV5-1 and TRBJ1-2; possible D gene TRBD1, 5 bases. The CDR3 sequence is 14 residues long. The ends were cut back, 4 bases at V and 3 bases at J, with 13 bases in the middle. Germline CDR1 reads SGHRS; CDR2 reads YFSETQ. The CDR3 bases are TGCGCCAGCAGCAGGGACGCGGCGGACTATGGCTACACCTTC. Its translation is CASSRDAADYGYTF.

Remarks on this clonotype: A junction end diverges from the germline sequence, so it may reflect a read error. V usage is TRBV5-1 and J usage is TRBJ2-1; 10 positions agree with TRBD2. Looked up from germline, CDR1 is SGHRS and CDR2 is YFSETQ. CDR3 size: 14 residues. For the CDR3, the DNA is TGCGCCAGCAGACCGACTAGCGGGTACAATGTGCAGTTCTTC. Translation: CASRPTSGYNVQFF.

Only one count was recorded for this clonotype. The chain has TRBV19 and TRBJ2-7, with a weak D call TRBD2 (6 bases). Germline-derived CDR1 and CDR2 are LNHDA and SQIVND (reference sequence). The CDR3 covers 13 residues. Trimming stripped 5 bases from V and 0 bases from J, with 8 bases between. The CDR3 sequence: CASSWRDSYEQYF. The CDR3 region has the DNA TGTGCCAGTAGTTGGAGGGACTCCTACGAGCAGTACTTC.

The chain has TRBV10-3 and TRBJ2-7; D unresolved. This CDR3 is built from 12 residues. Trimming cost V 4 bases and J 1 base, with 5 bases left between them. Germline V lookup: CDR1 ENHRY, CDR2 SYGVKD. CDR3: CAISGVSYEQYF. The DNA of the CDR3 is TGTGCCATCAGTGGGGTATCCTACGAGCAGTACTTC.